The clone carrying this T cell receptor beta chain was detected many times. No antigen is known for it. The sample is drawn from a study of neurological immune-mediated disorders. Study-level findings and limits: For the multiple sclerosis repertoire cluster, an association with any clinical or MRI feature was absent.

TCRdb recomputed calls from the 5' RACE reads with MiXCR, one row per CDR3 protein. This table holds more than 8,000 distinct CDR3 sequences, approximately 22% found once. Germline-derived CDR1 and CDR2 are DFQATT and SNEGSKA (reference sequence). The CDR3 has 13 amino acids. The V segment lost 7 bases and the J segment 2 bases; nucleotides outside the gene matches: 5. The rearrangement joins TRBV20-1 to TRBJ2-7; 10 bases agree with TRBD2. This clonotype was obtained from a middle-aged woman with multiple sclerosis. The sample taken for sequencing was CD8+ T cells from blood. CDR3 sequence (DNA): TGCAGTGTGAAAGCGGGGGGGCCCTACGAGCAGTACTTC. It translates to CSVKAGGPYEQYF.